The source of this TCR beta chain is a study of tumor-infiltrating lymphocytes in primary liver carcinoma. Overall study context: Spanning 4.2 to 10 cm, the tumors were T1-T3 N0M0.

Germline CDR1 is SEHNR and CDR2 is FQNEAQ (reference sequence). V dropped 1 base and J dropped 2; count of bases not matched to a gene: 6. This CDR3 has 16 residues. The investigators made TCR beta cDNA from roughly 0.45 ug total RNA, using a constant-region primer. Sequencing libraries for TCR beta derived from three nested multiplex PCR rounds that used slightly modified ARM-PCR. TRBV1-TRBV30 forward primers and a C-beta reverse primer were used in the first two PCR rounds, which each ran for approximately 11 cycles. Using its own MiXCR run on the multiplex PCR reads, TCRdb lists one record per CDR3 protein. The repertoire holds 250,000 to 400,000 distinct CDR3 sequences, with more than 55% as singletons. Germline DNA was extracted too, while blood RNA derived from unsorted whole blood. General study points: Top-250-clone fractions were significantly higher in tumors than in blood (p = 0.039).

This clonotype was seen more than once but under ten times. Antigen: not known. This TCR came from a man aged 35-49 years with primary liver carcinoma and hepatitis B virus infection. The chain has TRBV7-9 and TRBJ2-3, with 7 bases fitting TRBD2. Sequencing was done on a sample of peripheral blood. The CDR3: CASSLVAGALTDTQYF. Here the CDR3 DNA reads TGTGCCAGCAGCTTAGTCGCGGGAGCCCTCACAGATACGCAGTATTTT.